Presented here are 7 T cell receptor beta chains from one specimen sequenced in a study of CD8 T cells in Susac syndrome. Roughly 0.45 to 1 ug RNA was reverse transcribed with random hexamers. TCRdb re-called the immunoSEQ multiplex PCR reads with MiXCR, one entry per CDR3 protein. The sample holds roughly 300,000 distinct CDR3 sequences, about 85% seen once. Sequences were obtained from CD8+ T cells from PBMCs. The source of these receptors is a human donor with multiple sclerosis.

The genes are TRBV30 and TRBJ2-7, with a tentative D call TRBD2 (7 bases). CDR1 and CDR2 from the germline V gene are GTSNPN and SVGIG (reference sequence). V dropped 4 bases and J dropped 0 bases, with 10 bases sitting between them. The CDR3 is 13 residues long. CDR3 DNA sequence: TGTGCCTGGACAGGGGACTACTCCTACGAGCAGTACTTC. Protein sequence: CAWTGDYSYEQYF.

The CDR3 sequence is CASSPGLGRGAFF. CDR3 nucleotide sequence: TGTGCCAGCAGTCCCGGTCTGGGGAGGGGAGCTTTCTTT. The chain uses TRBV27 and TRBJ1-1; TRBD1 is a possible D gene (5 bases). Germline-derived CDR1 and CDR2 are MNHEY and SMNVEV (reference sequence). This CDR3 comprises 13 residues. V lost 5 bases to trimming and J lost 10 bases, with 17 bases between them.

Here the CDR3 reads CAWSRTGATDTQYF. The CDR3 DNA follows: TGTGCCTGGAGTAGAACAGGAGCCACAGATACGCAGTATTTT. The chain couples TRBV30 to TRBJ2-3; the D gene is possibly TRBD1 (5 bases). Deletions cut 2 bases from V and 2 bases from J, with 11 bases between. The CDR3 spans 14 residues. Germline V gene sequence: CDR1 GTSNPN, CDR2 SVGIG (reference sequence).

The chain employs TRBV7-9 and TRBJ2-1; 7 positions match TRBD1. Germline V gene lookup returns CDR1 SEHNR and CDR2 FQNEAQ (reference sequence). V lost 8 bases to trimming and J lost 5 bases; unmatched junction nucleotides: 6. The CDR3 has 13 amino acids. The CDR3 DNA sequence: TGTGCCAGCCCGACAGGGCCAAACAATGAGCAGTTCTTC. Translating gives CASPTGPNNEQFF.

V is TRBV7-9 and J is TRBJ1-5, with D hard to call. This CDR3 comprises 17 residues. V lost 4 bases and J 2 bases, leaving 18 bases between the germline ends. Germline V CDR1 and CDR2: SEHNR, FQNEAQ (reference sequence). The CDR3 DNA follows: TGTGCCAGCAGCTCGGCCACGGCGGTCCGGGGCAATCAGCCCCAGCATTTT. Amino acids: CASSSATAVRGNQPQHF.

The rearrangement links TRBV28 to TRBJ1-3; D gene uncertain. CDR1 is MDHEN and CDR2 is SYDVKM in the germline V gene. V was clipped by 2 bases and J by 3 bases, with 8 bases between them. This CDR3 contains 14 residues. CDR3 sequence (DNA): TGTGCCAGCAGTTTACAAGGGTTTGGAAACACCATATATTTT. Residues: CASSLQGFGNTIYF. The entire variable domain, with the rest obtained from reference TRBV28 and TRBJ1-3, is as follows: DVKVTQSSRYLVKRTGEKVFLECVQDMDHENMFWYRQDPGLGLRLIYFSYDVKMKEKGDIPEGYSVSREKKERFSLILESASTNQTSMYLCASSLQGFGNTIYFGEGSWLTVV.

The chain combines TRBV2 with TRBJ2-7; tentative D call: TRBD1 (6 bases). This CDR3 comprises 18 residues. Trimming shortened V by 5 bases and J by 4 bases, and 27 bases separated the two germline ends. CDR1 SNHLY and CDR2 FYNNEI come from the germline V gene. CDR3 coding DNA: TGTGCCAGCAGTTTTACCGCGACAGGATCGAGAGACGAATACGAGCAGTACTTC. Translation gives CASSFTATGSRDEYEQYF.